The present TCR beta chain was sequenced within a study of blood T cell repertoires in COVID-19 (dated by TCRdb to 2018 to 2021). In the study overall: The collaborator samples originated in the United States, Italy and Spain and spanned the acute and convalescent phases of COVID-19. HLA class I and class II types, where available, came from metadata supplied by the sample provider rather than from assay-based typing. Sample metadata almost always included a de-identified subject ID, COVID-19 status, age in years and sex. Samples were obtained from the ongoing ImmuneRACE study (first 160 participants) and from 1,200 or so subjects provided by 6 global collaborators. The repertoires were made available in a free public database intended to serve as a resource for research on the immune response to SARS-CoV-2. The prospective study material was composed of cDNA or gDNA derived from T cells, B-cell-depleted T cells, or PBMCs. Deeply sampled blood TCRbeta repertoires from subjects exposed to, actively infected with, or recovered from COVID-19 were included in the dataset. Paper-wide results and their limitations: Clinical and demographic metadata were provided uncurated, with the amount varying by source and participant.

V is shortened by 1 base, J by 7 bases, and the region joining them spans 13 bases. From the cysteine up to the phenylalanine, the CDR3 has a length of 15 residues. Only the CDR3 region is kept as DNA, spanning 45 bases read in frame from base 1. According to the germline V gene (reference sequence), CDR1 reads SEHNR and CDR2 reads FQNEAQ. The immunoSEQ Assay, a bias-controlled multiplex PCR, was used to amplify TCRbeta CDR3 regions from genomic DNA. On the study's bioinformatics: The number of nucleated cells in each sample was estimated from the amplification of reference gene primers within the assay. Sequence reads were collapsed and filtered to measure the absolute abundance of every unique TCRbeta CDR3 rearrangement. Productive Simpson clonality was computed per sample as the square root of Simpson's diversity index over productive rearrangements. TCRdb's version of the immuneACCESS table is confined to in-frame rearrangements and falls short of the full clone set. An unresolved V gene accounts for under half of the shortfall where checked; the remainder is of unknown origin. The DNA gave D and trimming, while V, J and clone size come from that table. Within this sample are tens of thousands of clones, with 80% to 85% of them counted one time only. The ten largest clones capture roughly 2.5% of the sample.

The collaborating institutions used their own protocols to collect whole blood in K2EDTA tubes. For TCRbeta analysis, collaborator samples were shipped as frozen whole blood, as isolated PBMCs, or as DNA extracted from either sample type. Only one count was recorded for this clone. Which antigen it targets is not known. The sample holds no much larger clone one base away, and base qualities are not on file. The sequencing sample was made of peripheral blood. Here the chain combines TRBV7-9 and TRBJ1-4, with TRBD1 as a weak D call on 6 bases. This receptor was obtained from a man older than 75 with active or convalescent COVID-19. CDR3 loop: CASSLVRGGAEKLFF. The nucleotide sequence reads TGTGCCAGCAGCTTAGTCAGGGGTGGTGCTGAAAAACTGTTTTTT.